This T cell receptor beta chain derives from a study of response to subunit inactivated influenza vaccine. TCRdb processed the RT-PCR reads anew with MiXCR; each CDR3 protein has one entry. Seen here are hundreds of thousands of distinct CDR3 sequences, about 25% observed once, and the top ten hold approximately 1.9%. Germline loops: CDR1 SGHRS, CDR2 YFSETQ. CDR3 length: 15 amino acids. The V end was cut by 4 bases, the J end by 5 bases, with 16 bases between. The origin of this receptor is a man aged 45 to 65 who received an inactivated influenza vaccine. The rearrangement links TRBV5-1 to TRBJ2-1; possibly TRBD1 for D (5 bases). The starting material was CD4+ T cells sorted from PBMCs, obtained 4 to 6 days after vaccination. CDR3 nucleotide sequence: TGCGCCAGCAGCCGTACGAATTTCAGGGACAATGAGCAGTTCTTC. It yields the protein CASSRTNFRDNEQFF.